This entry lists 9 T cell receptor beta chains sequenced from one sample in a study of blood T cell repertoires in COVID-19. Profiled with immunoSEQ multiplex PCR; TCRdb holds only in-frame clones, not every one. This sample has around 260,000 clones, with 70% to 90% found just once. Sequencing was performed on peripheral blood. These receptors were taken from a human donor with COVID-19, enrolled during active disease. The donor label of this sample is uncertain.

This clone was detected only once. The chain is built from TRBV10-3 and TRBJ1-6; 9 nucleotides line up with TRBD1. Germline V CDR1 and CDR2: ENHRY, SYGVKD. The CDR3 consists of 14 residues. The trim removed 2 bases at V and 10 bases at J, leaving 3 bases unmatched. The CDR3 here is CAISERTGDSPLHF. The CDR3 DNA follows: TGTGCCATCAGTGAGAGGACAGGGGACTCACCCCTCCACTTT.

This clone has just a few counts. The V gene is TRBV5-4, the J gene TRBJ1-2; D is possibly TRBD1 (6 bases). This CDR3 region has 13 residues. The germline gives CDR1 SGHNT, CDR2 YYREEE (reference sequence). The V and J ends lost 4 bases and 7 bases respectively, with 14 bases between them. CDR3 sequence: CASSLTGSGGYTF. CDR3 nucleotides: TGTGCCAGCAGCCTTACAGGGTCTGGTGGCTACACCTTC. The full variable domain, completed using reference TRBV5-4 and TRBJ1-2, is ETGVTQSPTHLIKTRGQQVTLRCSSQSGHNTVSWYQQALGQGPQFIFQYYREEENGRGNFPPRFSGLQFPNYSSELNVNALELDDSALYLCASSLTGSGGYTFGSGTRLTVV.

Here the CDR3 DNA reads TGCGCCAGCAGCCAAGCCCTGCGCGGGGCCAACGTCCTGACTTTC. Protein sequence: CASSQALRGANVLTF. The V call is TRBV4-3, the J call TRBJ2-6; unclear D gene. V gave up 1 base and J gave up 4 bases, with 8 bases separating them. Germline assignment: CDR1 LGHNA and CDR2 YSLEER. This CDR3 is built from 15 residues.

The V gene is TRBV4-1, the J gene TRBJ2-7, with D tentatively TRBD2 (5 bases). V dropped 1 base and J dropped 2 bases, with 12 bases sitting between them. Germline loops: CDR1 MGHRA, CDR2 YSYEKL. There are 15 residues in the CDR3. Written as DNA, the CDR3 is TGCGCCAGCAGCCAAGGCACTAGTCGCCCCTACGAGCAGTACTTC. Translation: CASSQGTSRPYEQYF.

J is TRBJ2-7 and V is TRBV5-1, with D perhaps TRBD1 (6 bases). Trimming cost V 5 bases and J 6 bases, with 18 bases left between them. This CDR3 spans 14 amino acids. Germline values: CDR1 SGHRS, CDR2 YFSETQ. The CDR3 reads CASSFGQGHGEQYF. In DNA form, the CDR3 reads TGCGCCAGCAGTTTTGGGCAGGGGCATGGCGAGCAGTACTTC.

The chain's CDR3 is CASTPGDTDTQYF. The DNA of the CDR3 is TGTGCCAGCACCCCCGGAGACACAGATACGCAGTATTTT. The chain couples TRBV28 to TRBJ2-3, with no clear D. This CDR3 has 13 residues. Germline lookup yields CDR1 MDHEN and CDR2 SYDVKM. V was pared by 7 bases and J by 2 bases, with 10 bases between.

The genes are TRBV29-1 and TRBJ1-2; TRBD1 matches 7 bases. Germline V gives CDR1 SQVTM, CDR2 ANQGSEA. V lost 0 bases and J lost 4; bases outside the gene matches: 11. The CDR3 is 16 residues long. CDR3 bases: TGCAGCGTTGAAGATGCGGCCAGGGGGACCCCCTATGGCTACACCTTC. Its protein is CSVEDAARGTPYGYTF. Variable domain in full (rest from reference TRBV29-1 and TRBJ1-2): SAVISQKPSRDICQRGTSLTIQCQVDSQVTMMFWYRQQPGQSLTLIATANQGSEATYESGFVIDKFPISRPNLTFSTLTVSNMSPEDSSIYLCSVEDAARGTPYGYTFGSGTRLTVV.

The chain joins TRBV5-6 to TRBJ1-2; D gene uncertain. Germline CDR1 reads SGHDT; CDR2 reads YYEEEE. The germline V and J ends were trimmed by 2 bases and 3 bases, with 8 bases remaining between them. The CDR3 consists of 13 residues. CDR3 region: CASSFRRDYGYTF. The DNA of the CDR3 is TGTGCCAGCAGCTTCCGACGGGACTATGGCTACACCTTC.

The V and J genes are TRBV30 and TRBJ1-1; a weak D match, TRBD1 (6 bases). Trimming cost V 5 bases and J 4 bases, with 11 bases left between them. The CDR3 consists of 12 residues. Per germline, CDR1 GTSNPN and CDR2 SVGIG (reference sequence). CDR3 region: CAWYRVGTEAFF. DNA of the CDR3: TGTGCCTGGTACAGGGTGGGCACTGAAGCTTTCTTT.